The TCR beta chain under discussion was sequenced for a study of CD4 T cells in relation to SARS-CoV-2 and coronaviruses. Study-level findings and limits: Each donor contributed either pre-pandemic or post-infection samples, not both. The assay detects memory recall responses, not culture-primed primary responses.

J gave up 9 bases and V 4 bases, and 5 bases lay outside the gene matches. The CDR3 has 15 amino acids. From germline, CDR1 is LGHNA and CDR2 YNFKEQ. Using immunoSEQ multiplex PCR, the repertoire was profiled, and TCRdb retains in-frame clones only, with some absent. The profile covers tens of thousands of clones, with 70% to 90% appearing a single time and about 1.4% taken by the ten largest. The unexposed donors gave CD4+ T cells in about 2011-2018, prior to COVID-19. Turning to this clone: No antigen is known for it.

The chain couples TRBV4-2 to TRBJ2-1; 14 bases fit TRBD2. Sequencing was performed on memory CD4+ T cells from PBMCs. The source of this sequence is a human donor in good health. The CDR3 here is CASSPRTSGRREQFF. The CDR3 DNA reads TGTGCCAGCAGCCCCAGGACTAGCGGGAGGCGTGAGCAGTTCTTC.